Sequencing of this TCR beta chain was carried out in a study of blood T cell repertoires in COVID-19. As for the study in general: Italy, Spain and the United States were the sources of the convalescent and acute COVID-19 samples. The analysed material was cDNA or gDNA that came from T cells, B-cell-depleted T cells, or PBMCs.

Germline V lookup: CDR1 GTSNPN, CDR2 SVGIG (reference sequence). There are 16 residues in the CDR3. The ends were cut back, 0 bases at V and 10 bases at J, with 19 bases in the middle. The authors' processing: It was from reference gene primer amplification that nucleated cell counts were estimated. Assay used: immunoSEQ multiplex PCR; TCRdb lists only in-frame clones, some missing. Clone size and the V and J calls come from that table; the DNA yielded D and trimming. The sample lists tens of thousands of clones, about 85% occurring once. V is TRBV30 and J is TRBJ1-6; D is uncertain. This TCR was sampled from a human donor in a cohort sampled during active COVID-19. Sample: peripheral blood. The CDR3 loop reads CAWSVGRASPPSPLHF. CDR3 in DNA: TGTGCCTGGAGTGTAGGGAGGGCAAGTCCCCCCTCACCCCTCCACTTT. Full variable domain (missing parts from reference TRBV30 and TRBJ1-6): SQTIHQWPATLVQPVGSPLSLECTVEGTSNPNLYWYRQAAGRGLQLLFYSVGIGQISSEVPQNLSASRPQDRQFILSSKKLLLSDSGFYLCAWSVGRASPPSPLHFGNGTRLTVT.